This T cell receptor (beta chain) was recovered during a study of blood T cell repertoires in COVID-19. Study at large: PBMCs, B-cell-depleted T cells, or T cells were the source of the cDNA or gDNA that made up the material.

The data were produced by immunoSEQ multiplex PCR, yet TCRdb's version contains in-frame clones alone and is incomplete. Here the sample spans hundreds of thousands of clones, 85% being singletons. Patients at the Seattle site were enrolled during active infection and followed longitudinally. Trimming cost V 8 bases and J 4 bases, with 11 bases left between them. The CDR3 loop spans 13 amino acids. CDR1 SGHTA and CDR2 FQGNSA come from the germline V gene. V and J are TRBV7-2 and TRBJ1-4; a weak D match, TRBD1 (5 bases). Sequenced: peripheral blood. The receptor was isolated from a man between 50 and 59 years old with COVID-19, enrolled during active disease. CDR3 nucleotides: TGTGCCAGCCAGGGAACTCGTAATGAAAAACTGTTTTTT. As protein: CASQGTRNEKLFF.